This T cell receptor beta chain was found in a study of beta chain features in type 1 diabetes. Study-level information: Patients did not differ from healthy donors in age, gender or cell yield. Study-level points and caveats: All four CD4+ subsets from Type 1 diabetes patients carried moderately but significantly shorter TCRB CDR3s.

This clone was counted between two and nine times. No antigen is known for it. The J segment lost 4 bases and the V segment lost 2 bases, leaving 8 bases of the junction unmatched. Germline CDR1 SGHTS, CDR2 YDEGEE. The CDR3 consists of 17 residues. Expressed TCRB transcripts were sequenced because the entire RNA isolate underwent reverse transcription. Measured with immunoSEQ multiplex PCR; TCRdb has only the in-frame clones, and not every one. The table has roughly 280,000 clones, less than 30% seen once. The sample comprised naive CD4+ T cells from blood. J is TRBJ2-5 and V is TRBV5-8; 13 bases agree with TRBD2. The receptor's source is a woman in her 30s with type 1 diabetes. The CDR3 sequence: CASSFRPLAGGRETQYF. CDR3 nucleotide sequence: TGTGCCAGCAGCTTTCGGCCACTAGCGGGAGGGCGAGAGACCCAGTACTTC.